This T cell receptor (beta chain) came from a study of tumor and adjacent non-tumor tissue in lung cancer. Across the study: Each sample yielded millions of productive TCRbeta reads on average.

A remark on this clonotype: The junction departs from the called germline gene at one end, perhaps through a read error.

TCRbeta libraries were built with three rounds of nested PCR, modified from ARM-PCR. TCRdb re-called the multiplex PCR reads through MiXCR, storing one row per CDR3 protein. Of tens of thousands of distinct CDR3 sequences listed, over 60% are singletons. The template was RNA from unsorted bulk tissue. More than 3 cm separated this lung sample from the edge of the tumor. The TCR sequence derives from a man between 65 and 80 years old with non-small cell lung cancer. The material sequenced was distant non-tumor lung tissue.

The CDR3 nucleotides are TGTGCTAGCAGGCGGAGGGCGCGAGGGACTGAAGCTTTCTTT. Translated: CASRRRARGTEAFF. The V and J genes are TRBV12-3 or TRBV12-4 and TRBJ1-1, with D unclear. This CDR3 has 14 amino acids.